These 10 T cell receptor beta chains were sequenced from one sample in a study of technical replicates of blood from a handful of donors. Generated by immunoSEQ multiplex PCR, the TCRdb table keeps only in-frame clones and is missing some. The data hold almost 70,000 clones, with around nine tenths observed a single time. Sequenced input: T cells isolated from PBMCs. All receptors derive from a human donor in good health.

The genes are TRBV5-4 and TRBJ2-7; tentatively, D is TRBD1 (7 bases). V was clipped by 3 bases and J by 4 bases, with 11 bases between them. The CDR3 sequence is 13 residues long. Germline CDR1 and CDR2: SGHNT and YYREEE (reference sequence). The CDR3 region is CASSWGDRYEQYF. CDR3 bases: TGTGCCAGCAGCTGGGGGGACAGATACGAGCAGTACTTC.

J is TRBJ1-4 and V is TRBV11-2, with TRBD1 as a possible D gene (6 bases). The ends were cut back, 3 bases at V and 8 bases at J, with 16 bases in the middle. The CDR3 consists of 15 residues. Germline CDR1 reads SGHAT; CDR2 reads FQNNGV. The CDR3 nucleotides read TGTGCCAGCAGCTTCAGTACCGGGACAATGGAAAAACTGTTTTTT. Its protein is CASSFSTGTMEKLFF. The full variable domain, rest sourced from reference TRBV11-2 and TRBJ1-4, is EAGVAQSPRYKIIEKRQSVAFWCNPISGHATLYWYQQILGQGPKLLIQFQNNGVVDDSQLPKDRFSAERLKGVDSTLKIQPAKLEDSAVYLCASSFSTGTMEKLFFGSGTQLSVL.

The CDR3 protein is CASSQDGRTGDEQYF. DNA for the CDR3: TGCGCCAGCAGCCAAGATGGCAGGACAGGAGACGAGCAGTACTTC. This chain links TRBV4-3 with TRBJ2-7, with 7 bases fitting TRBD1. This CDR3 contains 15 residues. With 0 bases clipped from V and 5 bases from J, the junction kept 7 bases outside the gene matches. From germline, CDR1 is LGHNA and CDR2 YSLEER.

The chain has TRBV18 and TRBJ2-7; D possibly corresponds to TRBD2 (6 bases). V shed 2 bases and J shed 3 bases, with 14 bases lying between them. The CDR3 is 15 amino acids. From germline, CDR1 is KGHSH and CDR2 LQKENI. The CDR3 spells CASSPGTGAGYEQYF. In DNA, the CDR3 is TGTGCCAGCTCACCAGGTACGGGAGCTGGCTACGAGCAGTACTTC.

Only one count was recorded for this clone. J is TRBJ2-1 and V is TRBV7-7; D is unresolved. CDR1 is SSHAT, CDR2 FNYEAQ, per germline (reference sequence). The CDR3 is made up of 16 amino acids. V was cut by 1 base and J by 0 bases, with 10 bases left in between. This CDR3 reads CASSLGLTLSYNEQFF. CDR3 DNA sequence: TGTGCCAGCAGCTTAGGGTTGACTCTCTCCTACAATGAGCAGTTCTTC.

V usage is TRBV27 and J usage is TRBJ2-2, with 10 nucleotides matching TRBD2. The CDR3 is made up of 19 amino acids. V gave up 5 bases and J gave up 7 bases; unmatched junction bases: 19. Germline CDR1 MNHEY, CDR2 SMNVEV (reference sequence). The chain's CDR3 is CASSPYGLAEVPGSGELFF. CDR3 DNA sequence: TGTGCCAGCAGTCCGTACGGACTAGCGGAGGTCCCGGGGAGCGGGGAGCTGTTTTTT.

The chain recombines TRBV19 with TRBJ2-1; tentatively, D is TRBD1 (5 bases). Trimming took 5 bases from V and 6 from J, leaving 11 bases between them. CDR1 is LNHDA, CDR2 SQIVND, per germline (reference sequence). The CDR3 totals 13 residues. The CDR3 is CASSPLRGNEQFF. The CDR3 region has the DNA TGTGCCAGTAGTCCGCTTAGGGGCAATGAGCAGTTCTTC.

V gene TRBV27 combines with J gene TRBJ2-7, with 11 bases lining up with TRBD2. Trimming took 5 bases from V and 3 from J; bases not matched to a gene: 6. The CDR3 totals 15 residues. Germline V gene sequence: CDR1 MNHEY, CDR2 SMNVEV (reference sequence). The CDR3 nucleotides read TGTGCCAGCAGTGTTACTAGCGGGAGTTACTACGAGCAGTACTTC. It codes for CASSVTSGSYYEQYF.

The rearrangement links TRBV29-1 to TRBJ1-4; 8 nucleotides line up with TRBD1. Germline trimming cut 3 bases from V and 10 bases from J; bases unmatched to any gene: 7. This CDR3 has 13 residues. Germline V gene lookup returns CDR1 SQVTM and CDR2 ANQGSEA. The CDR3 nucleotides are TGCAGCGTTGACCAGGGGGCAGCAGGAAAACTGTTTTTT. It encodes CSVDQGAAGKLFF.

The chain uses TRBV7-2 and TRBJ1-1, with D unclear. Germline V gene data show CDR1 as SGHTA and CDR2 as FQGNSA. CDR3 length: 14 amino acids. Deletions cut 1 base from V and 4 bases from J, with 10 bases between. In DNA, the CDR3 is TGTGCCAGCAGCTTAGAAATACGGGTCACTGAAGCTTTCTTT. Its protein product is CASSLEIRVTEAFF. Using reference TRBV7-2 and TRBJ1-1 for the parts outside the CDR3, the full variable domain is GAGVSQSPSNKVTEKGKDVELRCDPISGHTALYWYRQSLGQGLEFLIYFQGNSAPDKSGLPSDRFSAERTGGSVSTLTIQRTQQEDSAVYLCASSLEIRVTEAFFGQGTRLTVV.